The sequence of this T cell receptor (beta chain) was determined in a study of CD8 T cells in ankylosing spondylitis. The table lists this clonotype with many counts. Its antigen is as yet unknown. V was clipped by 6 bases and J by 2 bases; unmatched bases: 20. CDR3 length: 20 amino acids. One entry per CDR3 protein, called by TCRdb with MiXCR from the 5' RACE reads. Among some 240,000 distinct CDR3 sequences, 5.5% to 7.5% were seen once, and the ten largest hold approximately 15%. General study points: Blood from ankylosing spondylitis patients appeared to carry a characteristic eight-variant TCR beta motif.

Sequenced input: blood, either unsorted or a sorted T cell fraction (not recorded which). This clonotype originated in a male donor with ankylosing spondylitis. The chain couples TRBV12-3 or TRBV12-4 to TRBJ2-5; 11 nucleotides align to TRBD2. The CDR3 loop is CASSPPPPSGRKVVQETQYF. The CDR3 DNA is TGTGCCAGCAGCCCCCCCCCTCCTAGCGGGAGGAAAGTCGTACAAGAGACCCAGTACTTC.